The T cell receptor beta chain described here comes from a study of T cells expressing NK-cell markers. The wider study: Just one sequenced donor of eight was HCMV-seronegative, while seven were seropositive.

Worth noting for this clonotype: Its matching antigen is unknown.

The TCR beta cDNA came from 5'RACE template switching with UMIs. From its re-call of the 5' RACE reads, TCRdb lists each CDR3 protein once, without DNA. This repertoire includes some 300,000 distinct CDR3 sequences. The CDR3 length is 14 residues. Study observations and caveats: These clonotypes, the leaders elsewhere, also led the CD3+CD56-NKG2C+ fraction in a handful of donors.

Input material: blood T cells: a sorted CD56 or NKG2C T cell subset, CD4+ or CD8+ T cells, or bulk PBMC T cells (not recorded which). J is TRBJ1-1 and V is TRBV12-3 or TRBV12-4; TCRdb reports TRBD1, a call that lacks DNA to check it against. The source is a man younger than 35 in good health. The CDR3: CASSPRAENAEAFF.